This TCR beta chain was documented in a study of T-cell memory formation after mild COVID-19. Regarding this clonotype: Its antigen is unknown.

CDR1 DFQATT and CDR2 SNEGSKA come from the germline V gene (reference sequence). The V end was cut by 1 base, the J end by 3 bases, with 13 bases between. CDR3 length equals 15 residues. The study's findings and limits: Several responding clones turned up in pre-infection memory, indicating that cross-reactive memory may have taken part. CD4+ clones that contracted lay mainly in CM and EM; CD8+ ones lay in EMRA.

One entry per CDR3 protein, called by TCRdb with MiXCR from the 5' RACE reads. Of hundreds of thousands of distinct CDR3 sequences in the sample, 16% were seen once. The origin of this receptor is a man younger than 30 who had mild COVID-19 (a few samples of this study predate the infection). Cell type and time point are not known. The sequencing sample was made of PBMCs or a T cell subset sorted from them (not recorded which). The rearrangement links TRBV20-1 to TRBJ2-4, with D hard to call. Written as DNA, the CDR3 is TGCAGTGCTAGAGCCCCGGCAGCACTCAAAAACATTCAGTACTTC. It translates to CSARAPAALKNIQYF.